This paragraph covers one TCR beta chain sequence. This sample was included in a study of blood T cell repertoires in COVID-19. On the study more broadly: T cells, B-cell-depleted T cells, or PBMCs provided the cDNA or gDNA that served as material.

TCRdb's table, derived via immunoSEQ multiplex PCR, lists solely in-frame clones and lacks some. The data contain roughly 49,000 clones, over 85% of them singletons. V was clipped by 5 bases and J by 4 bases; unmatched bases: 5. The CDR3 runs 14 residues. Looked up from germline, CDR1 is MNHEY and CDR2 is SMNVEV (reference sequence). In Seattle, patients joined the study during active infection and were tracked longitudinally. The clonotype was recovered from a man aged 55 to 69 with COVID-19, enrolled during active disease. Sequenced sample: peripheral blood. The chain has TRBV27 and TRBJ2-3, with 8 bases aligning to TRBD2. The CDR3 coding sequence is TGTGCCAGCAGTCCCGGACTAGCAGCAGATACGCAGTATTTT. Its translation: CASSPGLAADTQYF.